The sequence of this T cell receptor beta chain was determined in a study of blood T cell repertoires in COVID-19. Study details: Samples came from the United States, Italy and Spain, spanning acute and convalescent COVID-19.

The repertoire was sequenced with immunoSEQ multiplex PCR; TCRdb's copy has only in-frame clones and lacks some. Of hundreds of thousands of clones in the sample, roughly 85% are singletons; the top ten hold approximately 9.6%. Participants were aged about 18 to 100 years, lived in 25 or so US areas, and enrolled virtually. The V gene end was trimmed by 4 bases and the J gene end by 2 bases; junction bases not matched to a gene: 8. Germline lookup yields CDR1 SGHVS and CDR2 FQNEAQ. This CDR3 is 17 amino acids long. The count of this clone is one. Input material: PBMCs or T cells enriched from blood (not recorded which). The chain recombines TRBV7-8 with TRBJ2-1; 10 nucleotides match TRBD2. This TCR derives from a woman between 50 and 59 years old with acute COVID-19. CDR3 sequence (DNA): TGTGCCAGCAGCTCCCAGCGGGGGGGGGAGGCCTACAATGAGCAGTTCTTC. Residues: CASSSQRGGEAYNEQFF.